This TCR beta chain was observed in a study of molecular identifiers for immune sequencing clone quantification. General study points: Clones above 20 RNA copies contained over 99% of effector molecules and under 1% of naive molecules.

This clonotype showed up many times. Its target is not known. Listed TCR primers and previously described methods were used for bulk TCR libraries. Each CDR3 protein is one row after TCRdb ran MiXCR on the PCR reads. The repertoire includes about half a million distinct CDR3 sequences, 20% to 25% of them detected once, and roughly 0.81% sits in the top ten. What was sequenced was naive CD8+ T cells from blood, with Jurkat cell RNA spiked in. The subset is: FACS-sorted CD8+CD4-CCR7+CD45RA+ naive T cells. This clonotype was sampled from a human donor in good health. Some libraries in this study had Jurkat cell RNA spiked in.

CDR3 amino acids: CASSGWDRATHTQYF. For the CDR3, the DNA is TGTGCCAGCAGCGGCTGGGACAGGGCGACGCATACGCAGTATTTT. The gene calls are TRBV2 and TRBJ2-3; 9 nucleotides line up with TRBD1. Trimming at V came to 6 bases and at J to 7 bases, leaving 11 bases not matched to a gene. Germline V gene data show CDR1 as SNHLY and CDR2 as FYNNEI. The CDR3 consists of 15 residues. Based on the CDR3 plus reference TRBV2 and TRBJ2-3, the full variable domain is EPEVTQTPSHQVTQMGQEVILRCVPISNHLYFYWYRQILGQKVEFLVSFYNNEISEKSEIFDDQFSVERPDGSNFTLKIRSTKLEDSAMYFCASSGWDRATHTQYFGPGTRLTVL.